The T cell receptor (beta chain) described here comes from a study of blood T cell repertoires in COVID-19. Study information: Specimens from acute and convalescent COVID-19 originated in the United States, Italy and Spain. PBMCs, B-cell-depleted T cells, or T cells were the source of the cDNA or gDNA that made up the material.

Germline lookup yields CDR1 LNHDA and CDR2 SQIVND (reference sequence). V was clipped by 4 bases and J by 4 bases; unmatched bases: 5. This CDR3 comprises 15 residues. Authors' methods: Amplifying reference gene primers gave estimates of nucleated cell counts. TCRdb's table, derived via immunoSEQ multiplex PCR, lists solely in-frame clones and lacks some. The DNA was the basis for D and trimming; V, J and clone size are from that table. This table has nearly 300,000 clones, approximately 88% appearing once. The sequence was collected from a woman aged 25-40 years who had recovered from COVID-19. The sample taken for sequencing was peripheral blood. The V call is TRBV19, the J call TRBJ2-1; 9 bases are shared with TRBD1. CDR3: CASSTSGTGYNEQFF. The CDR3 coding sequence is TGTGCCAGTAGTACTTCCGGGACAGGGTACAATGAGCAGTTCTTC. Looking up the rest from reference TRBV19 and TRBJ2-1 gives the full variable domain: DGGITQSPKYLFRKEGQNVTLSCEQNLNHDAMYWYRQDPGQGLRLIYYSQIVNDFQKGDIAEGYSVSREKKESFPLTVTSAQKNPTAFYLCASSTSGTGYNEQFFGPGTRLTVL.